The clone carrying this T cell receptor beta chain was counted many times. The data originate from a study of T-cell reconstitution after alpha-beta-depleted transplantation in children. The authors prepared the TCRbeta library with unique molecular identifiers. TCRdb re-analysed the PCR reads in MiXCR, keeping a single row per CDR3 protein. Of some 640,000 distinct CDR3 sequences in the sample, roughly 15% were seen once. CDR1 and CDR2 from the germline V gene are DFQATT and SNEGSKA (reference sequence). After removal of 1 base from V and 3 bases from J, the junction contained 5 bases not matched to a gene. This CDR3 region has 14 residues.

The sequenced sample was PBMCs from the stem cell graft donor, obtained from the stem cell graft. This receptor was obtained from a human donor who donated a stem cell graft to a child with acute myeloid leukemia. V gene TRBV20-1 combines with J gene TRBJ1-1, with 7 nucleotides matching TRBD1. The CDR3 reads CSARAPGGHTEAFF. In nucleotides, the CDR3 is TGCAGTGCTAGAGCGCCAGGGGGTCACACTGAAGCTTTCTTT.